These 32 T cell receptor beta chains were all obtained from the same sample, sequenced in a study of blood T cells in healthy people across ages. A J-beta primer mix and a sample-barcoded 5' primer were used in a second PCR of roughly 6 to 11 cycles. TCRdb used MiXCR to reprocess the 5' RACE reads, holding one entry per CDR3 protein. Of roughly 1.6 million distinct CDR3 sequences listed, roughly 32% are singletons. The sequenced material came from blood. The receptors derive from a woman in her twenties or thirties in good health.

Notes on this clonotype: This sequence may be a read error, since a much larger clone differs from it by one base. The chain couples TRBV5-6 to TRBJ2-1; D might be TRBD2 (6 bases). The CDR3 sequence is 15 residues long. Per the germline V gene, CDR1 is SGHDT and CDR2 is YYEEEE. V lost 1 base to trimming and J lost 6 bases, with 14 bases between them. CDR3 amino acids: CASSLSLAACNEQFF. The DNA for the CDR3 is TGTGCCAGCAGCTTGTCATTAGCGGCCTGCAATGAGCAGTTCTTC.

The gene calls are TRBV30 and TRBJ2-1; 8 bases map to TRBD2. The CDR3 consists of 18 residues. CDR1 and CDR2 from the germline V gene are GTSNPN and SVGIG (reference sequence). The V segment lost 3 bases and the J segment 0 bases; nucleotides outside the gene matches: 13. In DNA, the CDR3 is TGTGCCTGGAGCGGCGTCCGGGAGGGGTTAAGCTCCTACAATGAGCAGTTCTTC. Its protein product is CAWSGVREGLSSYNEQFF.

The chain uses TRBV20-1 and TRBJ2-3; TRBD2 matches 9 bases. In germline, CDR1 is DFQATT, CDR2 SNEGSKA (reference sequence). The CDR3 sequence is 14 residues long. V gave up 8 bases and J gave up 4 bases; unmatched junction bases: 10. CDR3 DNA: TGCAGTAGTAGCGGGGGTGATGACGCAGATACGCAGTATTTT. It yields the protein CSSSGGDDADTQYF.

This chain links TRBV27 with TRBJ2-3; tentatively, D is TRBD2 (6 bases). V lost 6 bases to trimming and J lost 3 bases, with 22 bases between them. Germline CDR1 reads MNHEY; CDR2 reads SMNVEV (reference sequence). There are 17 residues in the CDR3. CDR3 sequence: CASRSFVAVTGTDTQYF. DNA of the CDR3: TGTGCCAGCAGAAGTTTCGTAGCGGTTACTGGGACAGATACGCAGTATTTT.

As for this clonotype: A junction boundary mismatches the germline segment, possibly from a read error. This chain connects TRBV12-3 or TRBV12-4 to TRBJ2-4; D is possibly TRBD1 (5 bases). The J call may be incorrect, as the DNA end agrees better with TRBJ2-7. The CDR3 has 12 residues. The CDR3 sequence: CAGSLGLGEQYF. CDR3 in DNA: TGTGCCGGCAGTTTGGGGCTAGGCGAGCAGTACTTC.

V and J are TRBV4-1 and TRBJ2-1; 7 positions match TRBD2. The trim removed 0 bases at V and 4 bases at J, leaving 12 bases unmatched. Germline loops: CDR1 MGHRA, CDR2 YSYEKL. The CDR3 sequence is 18 residues long. The CDR3 sequence is CASSQERLLGAGYNEQFF. DNA for the CDR3: TGCGCCAGCAGCCAAGAAAGGCTACTAGGAGCGGGGTACAATGAGCAGTTCTTC.

A word on this clonotype: A single base separates this from a much larger clone, so it may be a read error. This chain uses TRBV29-1 with TRBJ2-7; D is perhaps TRBD1 (5 bases). Trimming left V 3 bases short and J 0 bases short, with 6 bases between. Germline CDR1 SQVTM, CDR2 ANQGSEA. CDR3 length equals 12 residues. CDR3 residues: CSVETDSYEQYF. The CDR3 coding sequence is TGCAGCGTTGAGACAGACTCCTACGAGCAGTACTTC.

The table lists this clonotype with a few counts. The genes are TRBV4-2 and TRBJ2-5; weak D call: TRBD1 (5 bases). V lost 0 bases and J 2 bases, leaving 13 bases between the germline ends. Germline CDR1 is LGHNA and CDR2 is YNFKEQ. The length of the CDR3 is 16 residues. The CDR3 here is CASSQEYFRVQETQYF. In DNA, the CDR3 is TGTGCCAGCAGCCAAGAATATTTCAGGGTTCAAGAGACCCAGTACTTC.

For this clonotype: This may stem from a read error, because a much larger clone lies one nucleotide away. V usage is TRBV29-1 and J usage is TRBJ2-1, with 7 nucleotides matching TRBD2. Germline V gene sequence: CDR1 SQVTM, CDR2 ANQGSEA. The length of the CDR3 is 14 residues. V dropped 7 bases and J dropped 7; count of bases not matched to a gene: 13. The DNA for the CDR3 is TGCAGCGCTGGGACTGGCGGGAGAGGGAATGAGCAGTTCTTC. Translation: CSAGTGGRGNEQFF.

This clonotype was seen once. Sequence at one end of the junction differs from germline and may be a read error. The chain links TRBV20-1 to TRBJ2-1; 9 bases fit TRBD2. This CDR3 region has 16 residues. Germline V lookup: CDR1 DFQATT, CDR2 SNEGSKA (reference sequence). CDR3 bases: TGCAGTACTAGTTCGCAAGCGGGGGGCTCCTACAATGAGCAGTTCTTC. As protein: CSTSSQAGGSYNEQFF.

The chain is built from TRBV11-2 and TRBJ2-1, with 7 bases lining up with TRBD1. CDR1 and CDR2 from the germline V gene are SGHAT and FQNNGV. Trimming took 5 bases from V and 3 from J; bases not matched to a gene: 4. The CDR3 has 14 amino acids. The CDR3 spells CASSIRGNYNEQFF. The DNA for the CDR3 is TGTGCCAGCAGCATCAGGGGGAACTACAATGAGCAGTTCTTC. Supplemented by reference TRBV11-2 and TRBJ2-1, the full variable domain reads EAGVAQSPRYKIIEKRQSVAFWCNPISGHATLYWYQQILGQGPKLLIQFQNNGVVDDSQLPKDRFSAERLKGVDSTLKIQPAKLEDSAVYLCASSIRGNYNEQFFGPGTRLTVL.

The chain carries TRBV12-3 or TRBV12-4 and TRBJ1-2; 9 bases map to TRBD1. Trimming took 5 bases from V and 2 from J; bases not matched to a gene: 12. CDR3 size: 17 residues. This CDR3 is CASSPRQGDVKNYGYTF. The CDR3, as DNA: TGTGCCAGCAGTCCGAGACAGGGGGATGTGAAGAACTATGGCTACACCTTC.

The table lists this clonotype with many counts. DNA for the CDR3: TGCGCCAGCAGCCAGGAGCCGGGACTAGCGGGGGTCTACGAGCAGTACTTC. This translates into CASSQEPGLAGVYEQYF. The V gene is TRBV4-1, the J gene TRBJ2-7, with TRBD2 identical over 14 bases. V lost 3 bases to trimming and J lost 3 bases; unmatched junction nucleotides: 7. Looked up from germline, CDR1 is MGHRA and CDR2 is YSYEKL. The CDR3 spans 17 residues.

The chain carries TRBV7-9 and TRBJ1-2; no clear D. Germline CDR1 is SEHNR and CDR2 is FQNEAQ (reference sequence). The CDR3 sequence is 12 residues long. With 6 bases removed from V and 7 bases from J, the gap between germline ends came to 12 bases. CDR3 bases: TGTGCCAGCAGGCCAATGGACGGTGGCTACACCTTC. This translates into CASRPMDGGYTF.

The chain joins TRBV27 to TRBJ2-3; 8 bases line up with TRBD1. CDR3 length: 14 amino acids. The trim removed 6 bases at V and 5 bases at J, leaving 7 bases unmatched. Germline assignment: CDR1 MNHEY and CDR2 SMNVEV (reference sequence). CDR3 in DNA: TGTGCCAGCAGAACCAGGGGGCGAGGAGATACGCAGTATTTT. Its protein product is CASRTRGRGDTQYF.

This clonotype was counted only a few times. V is TRBV7-9 and J is TRBJ2-7; 7 bases are a match to TRBD2. The CDR3 runs to 16 residues. Germline loops: CDR1 SEHNR, CDR2 FQNEAQ (reference sequence). The V segment lost 4 bases and the J segment 1 base; nucleotides outside the gene matches: 10. The CDR3 coding sequence is TGTGCCAGCAGCTCTGGGGAGGGCCCAGGGTCCTACGAGCAGTACTTC. It encodes CASSSGEGPGSYEQYF.

The J gene is TRBJ2-1, the V gene TRBV6-2 or TRBV6-3, with D possibly matching TRBD2 (7 bases). Per the germline V gene, CDR1 is MNHEY and CDR2 is SVGEGT. Deletions cut 5 bases from V and 8 bases from J, with 22 bases between. CDR3 length: 16 amino acids. CDR3 in amino acids: CASSNLEGGGLHEQFF. CDR3 DNA: TGTGCCAGCAGTAACCTGGAGGGGGGAGGGCTCCATGAGCAGTTCTTC.

This rearrangement joins TRBV12-3 or TRBV12-4 to TRBJ2-7, with TRBD2 as a possible D gene (6 bases). Trimming took 6 bases from V and 5 from J, leaving 17 bases between them. CDR3 length: 14 residues. The CDR3 protein is CASSLGTPAHEQYF. CDR3 nucleotides: TGTGCCAGCAGCCTAGGGACTCCAGCCCACGAGCAGTACTTC.

This chain links TRBV20-1 with TRBJ2-3; TRBD2 aligns across 10 bases. Trimming cost V 3 bases and J 7 bases; bases outside gene matches: 19. The CDR3 extends over 18 amino acids. Germline V gives CDR1 DFQATT, CDR2 SNEGSKA (reference sequence). The CDR3 loop is CSASTTGLAEGQGNTQYF. DNA for the CDR3: TGCAGTGCTAGCACGACCGGACTAGCGGAAGGCCAGGGAAATACGCAGTATTTT.

The chain combines TRBV29-1 with TRBJ2-1; 8 bases line up with TRBD1. Germline values: CDR1 SQVTM, CDR2 ANQGSEA. CDR3 length: 14 amino acids. Trimming at V came to 4 bases and at J to 5 bases, leaving 7 bases not matched to a gene. The CDR3 DNA is TGCAGCGTTGTCTTAGGGACAGGCCACAATGAGCAGTTCTTC. Protein product: CSVVLGTGHNEQFF.

The table lists this clonotype with a few counts. The gene calls are TRBV9 and TRBJ2-7, with D maybe TRBD2 (7 bases). Trimming took off 4 bases at V and 0 bases at J, with 17 bases between the two ends. The CDR3 is made up of 16 amino acids. From germline, CDR1 is SGDLS and CDR2 YYNGEE. The CDR3 sequence: CASSPQGGASSYEQYF. In DNA form, the CDR3 reads TGTGCCAGCAGCCCTCAAGGGGGGGCAAGCTCCTACGAGCAGTACTTC.

The gene calls are TRBV13 and TRBJ1-2, with a tentative D call TRBD1 (5 bases). CDR3 length equals 17 residues. From germline, CDR1 is PRHDT and CDR2 FYEKMQ (reference sequence). V lost 2 bases and J lost 8, with 24 bases in between. CDR3 region: CASSLTPRGDSWGGYTF. The CDR3 nucleotides are TGTGCCAGCAGCTTAACCCCCCGGGGTGACTCTTGGGGCGGCTACACCTTC.

This clonotype was counted ten times or more. The chain combines TRBV12-3 or TRBV12-4 with TRBJ2-3; D ambiguous. V lost 5 bases and J lost 5, with 5 bases in between. The CDR3 is 11 residues long. This CDR3 reads CASSIKDTQYF. The CDR3 DNA sequence: TGTGCCAGCAGTATCAAAGATACGCAGTATTTT.

This clonotype has only a few counts. The CDR3 loop is CASSLVGGSGTQYF. For the CDR3, the DNA is TGTGCCAGCAGTTTAGTTGGGGGGTCAGGGACCCAGTACTTC. The V and J genes are TRBV12-3 or TRBV12-4 and TRBJ2-5; possibly TRBD2 for D (6 bases). This CDR3 is 14 amino acids long. Deletions cut 1 base from V and 7 bases from J, with 13 bases between.

As concerns this clonotype: The CDR3 does not close with the conserved phenylalanine or tryptophan, likely indicating a read error. The DNA is omitted, as the CDR3 cannot be located on it reliably, and the CDR3 follows TCRdb's listing. The chain recombines TRBV7-2 with TRBJ1-2; the table's D call, TRBD1, has no DNA check behind it. Per germline, CDR1 SGHTA and CDR2 FQGNSA. Inclusive of both ends, the CDR3 amounts to 15 amino acids. CDR3 region: CASSRLLRQPDGHTL.

CDR3 region: CASSSTVLPRNTEAFF. The CDR3 DNA is TGTGCCAGCAGTTCAACCGTTCTACCCAGGAACACTGAAGCTTTCTTT. This sequence joins TRBV27 and TRBJ1-1; D remains unclear. The length of the CDR3 is 16 residues. Per the germline V gene, CDR1 is MNHEY and CDR2 is SMNVEV (reference sequence). V was shortened by 4 bases and J by 1 base, with 16 bases between the two germline ends.

The J gene is TRBJ1-4, the V gene TRBV20-1; D ambiguous. Germline values: CDR1 DFQATT, CDR2 SNEGSKA (reference sequence). Trimming cost V 7 bases and J 8 bases, with 14 bases left between them. This CDR3 comprises 12 residues. The CDR3 region is CSVRTAGEKLFF. The CDR3 bases are TGCAGTGTGAGAACAGCCGGCGAAAAACTGTTTTTT.

The chain couples TRBV9 to TRBJ2-1; D is unclear. Germline V gives CDR1 SGDLS, CDR2 YYNGEE. The germline V and J ends were trimmed by 0 bases and 6 bases, with 13 bases remaining between them. CDR3 length: 15 amino acids. The CDR3 protein is CASSVVDLAANEQFF. CDR3 nucleotides: TGTGCCAGCAGCGTAGTGGATCTGGCGGCCAATGAGCAGTTCTTC.

The sample holds many counts of this clonotype. V is TRBV13 and J is TRBJ2-1; D is perhaps TRBD2 (5 bases). This CDR3 contains 14 residues. Trimming shortened V by 7 bases and J by 7 bases, and 17 bases separated the two germline ends. Germline V gene lookup returns CDR1 PRHDT and CDR2 FYEKMQ (reference sequence). Here the CDR3 DNA reads TGTGCCAGCACCGAGGGCTCAGATACTAATGAGCAGTTCTTC. This codes for CASTEGSDTNEQFF. Full variable domain (missing parts from reference TRBV13 and TRBJ2-1): AAGVIQSPRHLIKEKRETATLKCYPIPRHDTVYWYQQGPGQDPQFLISFYEKMQSDKGSIPDRFSAQQFSDYHSELNMSSLELGDSALYFCASTEGSDTNEQFFGPGTRLTVL.

This clonotype turned up a few times. The chain is built from TRBV20-1 and TRBJ2-1; TRBD2 matches at 12 bases. CDR3 length equals 14 residues. The V segment lost 6 bases and the J segment 7 bases; nucleotides outside the gene matches: 7. From germline, CDR1 is DFQATT and CDR2 SNEGSKA (reference sequence). The CDR3 spells CSAKTSGSSNEQFF. The CDR3 nucleotides read TGCAGTGCAAAGACTAGCGGGAGCTCTAATGAGCAGTTCTTC.

This CDR3 reads CASSLGGRAGKLYNEQFF. The DNA for the CDR3 is TGTGCCAGCAGCTTAGGGGGTAGAGCGGGAAAACTATACAATGAGCAGTTCTTC. The V call is TRBV5-8, the J call TRBJ2-1; possible D gene TRBD2, 7 bases. CDR3 length equals 18 residues. Germline V CDR1 and CDR2: SGHTS, YDEGEE. Between the trimmed V and J ends, which lost 2 bases and 4 bases, there was a span of 22 bases.

The chain combines TRBV24-1 with TRBJ2-1; 9 nucleotides align to TRBD2. The CDR3 spans 14 residues. With 3 bases clipped from V and 8 bases from J, the junction kept 4 bases outside the gene matches. CDR1 is KGHDR and CDR2 is SFDVKD in the germline V gene. This CDR3 is CATSDRGRAHEQFF. In DNA form, the CDR3 reads TGTGCCACCAGTGATCGCGGGAGGGCCCATGAGCAGTTCTTC.